This T cell receptor beta chain was identified during a study of CDR3 diversity in severe acne. Germline loops: CDR1 SGHKS, CDR2 YYEKEE (reference sequence). The CDR3 spans 15 residues. A single count supports this clonotype. A junction end diverges from the germline sequence, so it may reflect a read error. TCRdb used MiXCR to reprocess the PCR reads, holding one entry per CDR3 protein. Among roughly 100,000 distinct CDR3 sequences, roughly half were seen once, and the ten largest hold approximately 13%. Specimen: blood. This rearrangement joins TRBV5-5 to TRBJ2-7; D is ambiguous. This TCR derives from a male donor with acne. The CDR3 nucleotides are TGCCCCCCCCCCCCCCCCCCCCAGAGCTCCTACGAGCAGTACTTC. Translating gives CPPPPPPQSSYEQYF.